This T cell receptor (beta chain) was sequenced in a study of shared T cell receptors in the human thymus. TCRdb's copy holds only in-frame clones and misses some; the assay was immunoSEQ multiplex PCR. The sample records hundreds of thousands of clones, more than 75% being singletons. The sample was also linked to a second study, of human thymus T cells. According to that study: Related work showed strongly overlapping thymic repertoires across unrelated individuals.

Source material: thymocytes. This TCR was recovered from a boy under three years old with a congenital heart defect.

CDR3 bases: TGTGCCAGCAGCCATTTCGCGTCTAGCGGGAGGGCAAATGAGCAGTTCTTC. It yields the protein CASSHFASSGRANEQFF. The rearrangement links TRBV14 to TRBJ2-1, with 12 positions matching TRBD2. This CDR3 region has 17 residues. V dropped 3 bases and J dropped 7; count of bases not matched to a gene: 10. Looked up from germline, CDR1 is SGHDN and CDR2 is FVKESK.